This T cell receptor beta chain came from a study of shared clonotypes between healthy human individuals. This table comes from immunoSEQ multiplex PCR, and its TCRdb copy is limited to in-frame clones, with some not included. The sample has roughly 2,000,000 clones; about 95% are singletons. Only CD45RO-negative cells positively selected for CCR7 counted as naive CD8 cells, so terminally differentiated effector memory CD45RA+ cells were excluded. Within Nashville, Tennessee resided all donors, each a Caucasian adult. Details on this clone: No antigen is known for it.

Study-level results: The authors sampled blood alone, and tissue repertoires likely differ. Four donors shared about 4.8% of their naive CD4 clonotypes.

The sample consisted of naive CD8+ T cells sorted from blood. This receptor was taken from a man younger than 35 in good health.

CDR3 region: CASSQLGTPGNTIYF. The CDR3 DNA reads TGCGCCAGCAGCCAACTCGGGACGCCTGGAAACACCATATATTTT. J is TRBJ1-3 and V is TRBV4-1, with D possibly TRBD1 on 5 matching bases. V was trimmed by 2 bases and J by 2 bases, leaving 10 bases between them. This CDR3 has 15 amino acids. Germline CDR1 MGHRA, CDR2 YSYEKL.